This T cell receptor (beta chain) was identified during a study of CD8+ T cells in alopecia areata (dated by TCRdb to 2016 to 2019). Study-level background: The treated patients, all with moderate-to-severe alopecia areata, were enrolled in an open-label pilot trial of oral tofacitinib given at 5 to 10 mg twice daily. For the treated patients, the SALT score, which quantifies what percentage of scalp surface area is affected, served as the measure of disease severity. Patients received tofacitinib for 6 to 18 months and were then followed off drug for 6 months to check for delayed response and recurrence. High-throughput TCRbeta sequencing was used to examine T cell clonal expansion in alopecia areata in both the C3H/HeJ mouse model and human patients. Scalp tissue and sorted CD4+ and CD8+ peripheral blood T cells from patchy and totalis/universalis alopecia areata patients and from healthy controls were covered by human TCRbeta sequencing. The RNA source kit depended on sample type: the PAXgene miRNA kit for fixed scalp, the miRNeasy kit for PBMCs, and the RNeasy kit for mouse skin. Scalp clonality was compared among normal scalp (n=4), patchy alopecia areata scalp (n=8), and alopecia totalis/universalis scalp (n=8). Patients on tofacitinib were biopsied at baseline and after 4 and 24 weeks of treatment, and several of the patients also had a later scalp biopsy. immunoSEQ multiplex PCR using 35 Vbeta forward primers and 13 Jbeta reverse primers was used to amplify TCRbeta CDR3 regions.

Results the study describes overall, beyond this receptor: Because the treated cohort was small and had only one nonresponder, larger studies are needed to examine links between baseline CD8+ expansion and response. TCR sequences shared between patients were less clear than in mice, possibly partly because of HLA diversity in the patient population. Resident alphabeta T cells in normal human skin are also sequenced, complicating scalp TCR repertoire analysis, unlike mouse skin dominated by gammadelta T cells. Tofacitinib significantly decreased scalp clonality and the number of expanded CD8+ clones among the top 100 scalp clones. Compared with normal scalp, lesional scalp had higher clonality and more expanded CD8+ clones, particularly in alopecia totalis/universalis, a pattern that suggests antigenic drive. During tofacitinib treatment, many expanded lesional clones remained in scalp and blood, and this persistence may partly explain relapse after treatment is stopped.

Receptor amplification or capture employed the immunoSEQ multiplex PCR assay. RNA was extracted from all samples and reverse transcribed into cDNA as template for TCR sequencing. SuperScript III was used for first-strand cDNA synthesis, primed with a 2:1 mix of oligo-dT and random hexamers. Amplification bias was assessed with a synthetic immune receptor repertoire, and residual bias was removed computationally. Concerning the study's data processing: Raw reads were preprocessed to remove errors, and CDR3 was defined by IMGT conventions from the conserved cysteine to phenylalanine. Clonality was computed as 1 minus the Shannon entropy, with the entropy normalized by log2 of the number of productive unique TCRs. Whether each scalp clone was CD4 or CD8 was inferred by checking scalp TCRbeta sequences against the CD4 and CD8 repertoires from sorted blood. TCRdb limited this immuneACCESS table to in-frame rearrangements with V and J called. A share of clones is missing; checked studies link under half to unresolved V genes, and the rest is unexplained. V, J and clone size are those of that table, while D and trimming were read from the DNA. Recorded for this sample are some 210,000 clones; approximately 65% of them occurred a single time. 1% to 1.5% of the sample comes from the top ten.

As to this clone: The antigen it recognizes is unknown. Per-base qualities were not stored, and no clone one base away is much larger.

The treatment or condition label here, explained by the study, means: oral pan-JAK inhibitor, 5-10 mg twice daily. From alopecia areata patients, peripheral blood was collected along with lesional scalp punch biopsies. PBMCs were isolated by density centrifugation and stained for CD3, CD4 and CD8, after which CD4+ and CD8+ T cells were sorted on a FACSAria. The sample here was CD4+ T cells sorted from blood, taken at week 44, from a patient treated with tofacitinib. The receptor comes from a human donor with alopecia areata.

The bases read TGTGCCAGTCAGGAAATAAGCAATCAGCCCCAGCATTTT. Its translation reads: CASQEISNQPQHF. The rearranged segments are TRBV19 and TRBJ1-5; no D gene call is confident. From its cysteine to its phenylalanine, the CDR3 spans 13 amino acids. CDR3 DNA only is kept here, 39 bases in frame from base 1. V sheds 8 bases and J sheds 1 base, leaving 9 bases between their ends. The germline V gene encodes CDR1 LNHDA and CDR2 SQIVND (reference sequence).